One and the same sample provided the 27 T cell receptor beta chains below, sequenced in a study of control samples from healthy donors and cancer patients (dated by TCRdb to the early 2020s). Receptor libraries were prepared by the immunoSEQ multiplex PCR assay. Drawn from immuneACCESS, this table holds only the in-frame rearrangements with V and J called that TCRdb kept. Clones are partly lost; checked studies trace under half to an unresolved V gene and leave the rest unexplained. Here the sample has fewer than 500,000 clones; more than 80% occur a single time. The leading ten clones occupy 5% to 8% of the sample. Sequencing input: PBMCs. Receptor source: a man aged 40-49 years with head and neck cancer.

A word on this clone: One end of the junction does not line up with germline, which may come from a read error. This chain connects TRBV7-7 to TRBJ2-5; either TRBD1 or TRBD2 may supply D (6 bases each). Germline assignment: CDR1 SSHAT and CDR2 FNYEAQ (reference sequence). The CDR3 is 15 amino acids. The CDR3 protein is CASSPPPGAQETQYF. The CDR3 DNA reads TGTGCTAGCAGCCCCCCCCCGGGGGCCCAAGAGACCCAGTACTTC.

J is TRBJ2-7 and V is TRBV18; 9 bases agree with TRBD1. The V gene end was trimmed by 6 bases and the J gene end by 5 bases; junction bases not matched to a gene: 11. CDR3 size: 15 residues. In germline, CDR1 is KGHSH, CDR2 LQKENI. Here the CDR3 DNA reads TGTGCCAGCTCTCACAAAGGACAGGGGTTCGACGAGCAGTACTTC. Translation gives CASSHKGQGFDEQYF.

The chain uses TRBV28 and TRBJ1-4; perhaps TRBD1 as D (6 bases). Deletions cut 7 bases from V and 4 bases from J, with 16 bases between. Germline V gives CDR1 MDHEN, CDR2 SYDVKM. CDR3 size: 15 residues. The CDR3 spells CASTPKTGYNEKLFF. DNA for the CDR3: TGTGCCAGCACCCCAAAGACAGGCTATAATGAAAAACTGTTTTTT.

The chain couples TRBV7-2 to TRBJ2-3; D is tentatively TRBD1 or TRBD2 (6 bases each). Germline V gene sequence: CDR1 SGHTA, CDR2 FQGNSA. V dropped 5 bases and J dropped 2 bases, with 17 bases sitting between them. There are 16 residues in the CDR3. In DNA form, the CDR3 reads TGTGCCAGCAGCCATTCGGGGGCCATCCCCACAGATACGCAGTATTTT. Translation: CASSHSGAIPTDTQYF.

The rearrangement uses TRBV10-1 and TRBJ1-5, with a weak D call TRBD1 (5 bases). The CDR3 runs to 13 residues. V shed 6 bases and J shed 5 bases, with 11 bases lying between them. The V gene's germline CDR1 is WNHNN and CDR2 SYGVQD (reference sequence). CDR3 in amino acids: CASSRDWDQPQHF. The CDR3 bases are TGCGCCAGCAGCCGGGACTGGGATCAGCCCCAGCATTTT.

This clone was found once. The CDR3 protein is CASSQVRQGKFNSPLHF. The CDR3 DNA follows: TGCGCCAGCAGCCAAGTCCGCCAGGGGAAGTTTAATTCACCCCTCCACTTT. The rearrangement uses TRBV4-1 and TRBJ1-6, with a possible D match to TRBD1 (6 bases). Germline CDR1 MGHRA, CDR2 YSYEKL. CDR3 length: 17 amino acids. V dropped 1 base and J dropped 6 bases, with 16 bases sitting between them.

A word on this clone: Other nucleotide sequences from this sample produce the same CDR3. CDR3 sequence (DNA): TGTGCCAGCCTTACAGGGGGGATGAACACTGAAGCTTTCTTT. Translating gives CASLTGGMNTEAFF. The gene calls are TRBV28 and TRBJ1-1; TRBD1 agrees at 8 bases. CDR1 is MDHEN, CDR2 SYDVKM, per germline. J lost 0 bases, V lost 8 bases, and 5 bases had no gene match. The CDR3 contains 14 residues.

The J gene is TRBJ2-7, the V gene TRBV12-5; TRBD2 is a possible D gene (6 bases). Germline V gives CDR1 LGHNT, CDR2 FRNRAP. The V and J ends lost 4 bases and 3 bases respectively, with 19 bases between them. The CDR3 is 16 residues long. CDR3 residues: CASGSGVSGENYEQYF. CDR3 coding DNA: TGTGCTAGTGGTTCCGGGGTGTCGGGGGAGAACTACGAGCAGTACTTC.

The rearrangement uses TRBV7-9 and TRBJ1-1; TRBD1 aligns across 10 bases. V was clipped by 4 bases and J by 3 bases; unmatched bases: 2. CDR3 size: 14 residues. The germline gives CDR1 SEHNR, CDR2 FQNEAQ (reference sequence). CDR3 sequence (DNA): TGTGCCAGCAGCTCGGACAGGGGGTACACTGAAGCTTTCTTT. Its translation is CASSSDRGYTEAFF.

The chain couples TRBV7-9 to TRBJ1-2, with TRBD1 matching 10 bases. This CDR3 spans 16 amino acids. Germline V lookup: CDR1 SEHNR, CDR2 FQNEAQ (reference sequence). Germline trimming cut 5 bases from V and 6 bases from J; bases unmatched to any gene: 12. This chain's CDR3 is CASSVALGTGAHGYTF. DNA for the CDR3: TGTGCCAGCAGCGTCGCCTTAGGGACAGGGGCTCATGGCTACACCTTC.

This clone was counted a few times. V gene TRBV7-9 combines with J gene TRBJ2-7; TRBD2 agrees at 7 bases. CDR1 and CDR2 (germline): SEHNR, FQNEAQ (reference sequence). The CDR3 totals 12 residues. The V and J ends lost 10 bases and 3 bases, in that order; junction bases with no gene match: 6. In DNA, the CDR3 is TGTGCCACTAGATCTAGCGGCTACGAGCAGTACTTC. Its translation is CATRSSGYEQYF.

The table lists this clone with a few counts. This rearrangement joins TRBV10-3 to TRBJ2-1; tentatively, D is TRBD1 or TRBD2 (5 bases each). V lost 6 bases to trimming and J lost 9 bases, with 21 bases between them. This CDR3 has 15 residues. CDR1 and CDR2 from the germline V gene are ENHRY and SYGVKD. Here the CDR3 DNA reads TGTGCCATCAGGGCCTTAGCCCAACCGGGGCCTGAGCAGTTCTTC. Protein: CAIRALAQPGPEQFF.

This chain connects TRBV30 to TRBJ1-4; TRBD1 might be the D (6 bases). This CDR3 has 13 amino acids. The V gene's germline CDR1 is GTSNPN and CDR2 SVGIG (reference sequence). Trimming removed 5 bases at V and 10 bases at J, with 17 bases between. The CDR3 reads CAWGRGGASKLFF. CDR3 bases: TGTGCCTGGGGAAGGGGGGGCGCTTCAAAACTGTTTTTT.

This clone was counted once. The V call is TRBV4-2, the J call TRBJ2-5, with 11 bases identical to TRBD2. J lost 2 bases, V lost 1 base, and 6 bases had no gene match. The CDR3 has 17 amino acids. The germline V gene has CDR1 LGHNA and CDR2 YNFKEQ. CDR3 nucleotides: TGTGCCAGCAGCCAAGGGAGAGCTAGCGGGGGGCAAGAGACCCAGTACTTC. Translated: CASSQGRASGGQETQYF.

The CDR3 DNA is TGTGCTAGTGGTTTGAACGGGAAGCACGGGGAGCTGTTTTTT. Encoded protein: CASGLNGKHGELFF. This chain links TRBV12-5 with TRBJ2-2; TRBD2 is a possible D gene (5 bases). The germline V gene encodes CDR1 LGHNT and CDR2 FRNRAP. The V and J ends lost 2 bases and 7 bases respectively, with 11 bases between them. The CDR3 has 14 residues.

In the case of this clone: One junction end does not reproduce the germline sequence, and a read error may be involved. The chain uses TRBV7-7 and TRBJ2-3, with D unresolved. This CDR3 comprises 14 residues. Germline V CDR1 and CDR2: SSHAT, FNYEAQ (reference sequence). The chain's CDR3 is CASSLDPVSDTQYF. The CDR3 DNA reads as TGTGCTAGCAGCTTAGATCCGGTTTCAGATACGCAGTATTTT.

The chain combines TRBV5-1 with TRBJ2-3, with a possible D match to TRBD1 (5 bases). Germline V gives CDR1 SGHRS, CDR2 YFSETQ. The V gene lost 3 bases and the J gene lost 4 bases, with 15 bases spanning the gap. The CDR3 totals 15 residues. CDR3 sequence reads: CASSWAPGFSDTQYF. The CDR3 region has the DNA TGCGCCAGCAGCTGGGCCCCAGGGTTTTCAGATACGCAGTATTTT.

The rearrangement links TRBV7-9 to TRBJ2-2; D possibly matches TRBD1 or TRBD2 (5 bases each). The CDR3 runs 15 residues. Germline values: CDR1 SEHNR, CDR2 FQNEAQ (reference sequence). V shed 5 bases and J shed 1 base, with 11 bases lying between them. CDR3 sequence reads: CASSPSGGNTGELFF. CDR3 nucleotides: TGTGCCAGCAGCCCGAGTGGGGGGAACACCGGGGAGCTGTTTTTT.

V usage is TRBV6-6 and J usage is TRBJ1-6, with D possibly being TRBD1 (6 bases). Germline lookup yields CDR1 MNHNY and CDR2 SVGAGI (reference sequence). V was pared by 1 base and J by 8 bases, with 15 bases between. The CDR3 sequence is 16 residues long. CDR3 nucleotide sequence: TGTGCCAGCAGTTACTTTCAGGGGAGGGCAGATTCACCCCTCCACTTT. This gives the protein CASSYFQGRADSPLHF.

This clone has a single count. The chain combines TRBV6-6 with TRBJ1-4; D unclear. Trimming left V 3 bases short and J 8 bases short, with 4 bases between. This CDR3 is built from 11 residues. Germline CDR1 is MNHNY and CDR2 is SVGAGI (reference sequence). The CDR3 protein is CASSYIEKLFF. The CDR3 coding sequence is TGTGCCAGCAGTTATATCGAAAAACTGTTTTTT.

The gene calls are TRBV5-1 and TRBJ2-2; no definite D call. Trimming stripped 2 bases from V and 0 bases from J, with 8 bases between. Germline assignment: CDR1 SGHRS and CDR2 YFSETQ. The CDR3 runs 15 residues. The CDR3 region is CASSLSISNTGELFF. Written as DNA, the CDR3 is TGCGCCAGCAGCTTAAGTATCTCGAACACCGGGGAGCTGTTTTTT.

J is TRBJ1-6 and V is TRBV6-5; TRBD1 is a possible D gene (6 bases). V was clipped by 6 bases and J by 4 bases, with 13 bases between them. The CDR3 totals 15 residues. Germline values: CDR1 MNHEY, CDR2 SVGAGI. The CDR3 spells CASSLPGQYNSPLHF. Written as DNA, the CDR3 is TGTGCCAGCAGCCTCCCCGGACAGTATAATTCACCCCTCCACTTT.

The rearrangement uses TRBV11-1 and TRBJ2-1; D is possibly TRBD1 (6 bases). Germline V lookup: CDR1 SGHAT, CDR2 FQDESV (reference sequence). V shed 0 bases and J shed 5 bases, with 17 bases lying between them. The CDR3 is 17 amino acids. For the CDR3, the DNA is TGTGCCAGCAGCTTAGCGACTGGACAGCCTTTTAACAATGAGCAGTTCTTC. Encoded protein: CASSLATGQPFNNEQFF.

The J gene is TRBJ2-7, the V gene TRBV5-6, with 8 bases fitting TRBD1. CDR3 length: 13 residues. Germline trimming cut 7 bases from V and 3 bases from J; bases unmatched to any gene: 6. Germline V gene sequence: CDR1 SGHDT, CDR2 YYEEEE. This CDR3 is CASSTGEFYEQYF. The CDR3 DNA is TGTGCCAGCTCGACAGGGGAATTCTACGAGCAGTACTTC.

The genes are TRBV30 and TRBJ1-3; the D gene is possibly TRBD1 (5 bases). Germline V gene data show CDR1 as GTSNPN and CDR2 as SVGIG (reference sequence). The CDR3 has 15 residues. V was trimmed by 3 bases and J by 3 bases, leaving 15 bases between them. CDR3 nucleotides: TGTGCCTGGAGCCGGGGCAAGACAATTGGAAACACCATATATTTT. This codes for CAWSRGKTIGNTIYF.

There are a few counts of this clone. The CDR3 bases are TGTGCCAGCAGCTTAGGACAGGGGATTGGTGAGACCCAGTACTTC. Protein product: CASSLGQGIGETQYF. The V gene is TRBV13, the J gene TRBJ2-5; 7 bases fit TRBD1. The CDR3 runs to 15 residues. Trimming took 0 bases from V and 5 from J; bases not matched to a gene: 6. Looked up from germline, CDR1 is PRHDT and CDR2 is FYEKMQ (reference sequence).

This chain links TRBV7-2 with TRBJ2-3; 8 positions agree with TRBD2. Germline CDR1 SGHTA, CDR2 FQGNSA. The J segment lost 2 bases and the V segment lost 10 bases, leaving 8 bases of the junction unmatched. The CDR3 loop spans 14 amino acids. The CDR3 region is CATSRGVLTDTQYF. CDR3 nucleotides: TGTGCCACATCGCGGGGGGTCCTCACAGATACGCAGTATTTT.